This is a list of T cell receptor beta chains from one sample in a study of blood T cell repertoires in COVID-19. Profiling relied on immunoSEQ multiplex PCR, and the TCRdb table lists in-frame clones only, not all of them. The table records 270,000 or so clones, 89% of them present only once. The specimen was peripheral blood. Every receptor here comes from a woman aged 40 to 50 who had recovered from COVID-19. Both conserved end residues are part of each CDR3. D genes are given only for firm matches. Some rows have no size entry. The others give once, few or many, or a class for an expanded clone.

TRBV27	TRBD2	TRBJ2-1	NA	CASSSGLAGYNEQFF	TGTGCCAGCAGTTCAGGACTAGCGGGCTACAATGAGCAGTTCTTC
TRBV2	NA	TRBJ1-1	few	CASSVRAGEEAFF	TGTGCCAGCAGTGTGAGGGCAGGTGAAGAAGCTTTCTTT
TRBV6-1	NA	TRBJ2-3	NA	CASSEDSGNPDTQYF	TGTGCCAGCAGTGAGGACAGTGGGAACCCAGATACGCAGTATTTT
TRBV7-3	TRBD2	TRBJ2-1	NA	CASSETSANEQFF	TGTGCCAGCAGCGAAACTAGCGCTAATGAGCAGTTCTTC
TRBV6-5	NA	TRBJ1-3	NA	CASTGAGNTIYF	TGTGCCAGCACCGGGGCTGGAAACACCATATATTTT
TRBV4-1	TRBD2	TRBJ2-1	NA	CASSQDRLAGLSYNEQFF	TGCGCCAGCAGCCAAGATCGACTAGCGGGATTGTCCTACAATGAGCAGTTCTTC
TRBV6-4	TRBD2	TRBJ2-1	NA	CASSIAGGSNEQFF	TGTGCCAGCAGTATAGCGGGAGGTTCTAATGAGCAGTTCTTC
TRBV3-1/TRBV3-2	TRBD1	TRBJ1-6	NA	CASSQDDSGGTPLHF	TGTGCCAGCAGCCAAGATGATTCAGGGGGGACACCCCTCCACTTT
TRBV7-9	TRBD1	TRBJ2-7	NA	CASSPRTGAVGTYEQYF	TGTGCCAGCAGCCCCAGGACAGGAGCGGTGGGCACCTACGAGCAGTACTTC
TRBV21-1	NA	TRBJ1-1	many	CASLKPRTVCPWGTEAFF	TGTGCCAGCTTGAAACCAAGGACAGTCTGCCCATGGGGTACTGAAGCTTTCTTT
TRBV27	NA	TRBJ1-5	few	CASSEAEYSNQPQHF	TGTGCCAGCAGTGAGGCTGAATATAGCAATCAGCCCCAGCATTTT
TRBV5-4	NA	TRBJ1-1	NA	CASSLAGRREAFF	TGTGCCAGCAGCTTGGCCGGGAGAAGGGAAGCTTTCTTT
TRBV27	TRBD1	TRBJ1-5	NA	CASSFGQGAQPQHF	TGTGCCAGCAGTTTTGGTCAGGGGGCACAGCCCCAGCATTTT
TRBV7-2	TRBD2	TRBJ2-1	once	CASSIGLAGEQFF	TGTGCCAGCAGCATAGGACTAGCGGGAGAGCAGTTCTTC
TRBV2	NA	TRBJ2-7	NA	CASRLNSQAYEQYF	TGTGCCAGCAGGTTGAACAGTCAAGCCTACGAGCAGTACTTC
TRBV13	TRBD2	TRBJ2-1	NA	CASSPETSGTYNEQFF	TGTGCCAGCAGCCCAGAGACTAGCGGCACCTACAATGAGCAGTTCTTC
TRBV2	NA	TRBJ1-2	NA	CASAGGGYTF	TGTGCCAGCGCGGGGGGAGGCTACACCTTC
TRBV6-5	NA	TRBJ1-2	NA	CASSPEAKGPGGYTF	TGTGCCAGCAGTCCAGAGGCCAAGGGCCCGGGGGGCTACACCTTC
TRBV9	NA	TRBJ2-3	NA	CASSVGLGEDTQYF	TGTGCCAGCAGCGTAGGGCTTGGTGAAGATACGCAGTATTTT
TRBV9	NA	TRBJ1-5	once	CASSPAGAQPQHF	TGTGCCAGCAGTCCGGCAGGGGCGCAGCCCCAGCATTTT
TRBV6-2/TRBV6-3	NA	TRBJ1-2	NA	CASSYQDGYTF	TGTGCCAGCAGTTACCAGGATGGCTACACCTTC
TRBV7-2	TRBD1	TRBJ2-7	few	CASSPTRGQSNEQYF	TGTGCCAGCAGCCCTACCAGGGGGCAATCTAACGAGCAGTACTTC
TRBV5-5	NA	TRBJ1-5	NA	CASSLEGNNQPQHF	TGTGCCAGCAGCTTGGAGGGGAACAATCAGCCCCAGCATTTT
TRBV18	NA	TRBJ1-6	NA	CASSPRTDQSPLHF	TGTGCCAGCTCACCCCGGACAGATCAATCACCCCTCCACTTT